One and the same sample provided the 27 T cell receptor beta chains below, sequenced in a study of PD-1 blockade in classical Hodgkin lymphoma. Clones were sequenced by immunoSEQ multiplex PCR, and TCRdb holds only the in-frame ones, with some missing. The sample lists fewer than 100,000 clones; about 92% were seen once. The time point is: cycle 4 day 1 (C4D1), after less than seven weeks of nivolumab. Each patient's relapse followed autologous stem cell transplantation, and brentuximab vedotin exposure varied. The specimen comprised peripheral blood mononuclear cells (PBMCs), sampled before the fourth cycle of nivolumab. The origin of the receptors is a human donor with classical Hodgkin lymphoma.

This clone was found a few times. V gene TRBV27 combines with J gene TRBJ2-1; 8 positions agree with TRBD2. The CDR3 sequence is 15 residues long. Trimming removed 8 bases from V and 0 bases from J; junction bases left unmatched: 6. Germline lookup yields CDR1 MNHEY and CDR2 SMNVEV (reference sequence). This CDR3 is CASRLAGHSYNEQFF. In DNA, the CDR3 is TGTGCCAGCCGTCTAGCGGGCCACTCCTACAATGAGCAGTTCTTC.

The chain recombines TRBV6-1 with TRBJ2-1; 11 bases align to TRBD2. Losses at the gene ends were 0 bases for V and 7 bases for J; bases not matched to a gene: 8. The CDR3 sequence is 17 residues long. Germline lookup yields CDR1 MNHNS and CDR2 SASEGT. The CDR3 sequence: CASSEAGRLAGGNEQFF. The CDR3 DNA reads TGTGCCAGCAGTGAAGCCGGTCGGCTAGCGGGAGGTAATGAGCAGTTCTTC.

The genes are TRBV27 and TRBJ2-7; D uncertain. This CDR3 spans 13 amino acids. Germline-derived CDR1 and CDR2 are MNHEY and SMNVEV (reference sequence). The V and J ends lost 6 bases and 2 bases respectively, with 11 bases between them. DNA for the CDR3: TGTGCCAGCAGAAGAAACCCCGCCTACGAGCAGTACTTC. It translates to CASRRNPAYEQYF.

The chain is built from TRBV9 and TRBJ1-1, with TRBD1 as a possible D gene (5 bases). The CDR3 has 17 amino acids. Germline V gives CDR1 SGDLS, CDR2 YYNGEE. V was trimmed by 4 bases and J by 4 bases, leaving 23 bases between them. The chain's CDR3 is CASSPHGIQKGFTEAFF. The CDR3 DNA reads TGTGCCAGCAGCCCTCACGGGATCCAAAAGGGGTTCACTGAAGCTTTCTTT.

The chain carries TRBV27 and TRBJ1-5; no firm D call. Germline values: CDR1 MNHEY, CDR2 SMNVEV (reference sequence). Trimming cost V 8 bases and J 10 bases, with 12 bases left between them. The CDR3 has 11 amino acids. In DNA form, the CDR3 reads TGTGCCAGCCACTCAGGCGGCCCCCAGCATTTT. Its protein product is CASHSGGPQHF.

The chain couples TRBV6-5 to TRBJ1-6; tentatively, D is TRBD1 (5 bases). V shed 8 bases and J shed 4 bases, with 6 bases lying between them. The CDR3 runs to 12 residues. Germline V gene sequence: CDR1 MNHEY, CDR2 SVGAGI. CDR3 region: CASRGYNSPLHF. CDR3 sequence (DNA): TGTGCCAGCCGGGGGTATAATTCACCCCTCCACTTT.

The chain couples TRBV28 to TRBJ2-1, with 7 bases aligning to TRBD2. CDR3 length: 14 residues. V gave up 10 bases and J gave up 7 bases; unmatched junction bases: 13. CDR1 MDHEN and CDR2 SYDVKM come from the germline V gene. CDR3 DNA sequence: TGTGCCACGGTTTGGGGTGGGAGGGGTAATGAGCAGTTCTTC. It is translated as CATVWGGRGNEQFF.

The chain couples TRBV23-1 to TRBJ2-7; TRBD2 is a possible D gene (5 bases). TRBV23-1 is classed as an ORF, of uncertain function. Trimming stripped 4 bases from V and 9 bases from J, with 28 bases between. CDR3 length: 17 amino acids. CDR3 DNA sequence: TGCGCCAGCAGTCGCCCATTTCGGAGGCTAGTTCGACCAGTGCAGTACTTC. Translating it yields CASSRPFRRLVRPVQYF.

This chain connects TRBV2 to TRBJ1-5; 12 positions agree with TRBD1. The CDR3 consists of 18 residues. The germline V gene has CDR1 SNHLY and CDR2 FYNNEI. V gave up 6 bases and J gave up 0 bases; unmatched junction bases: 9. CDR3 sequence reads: CASRGDRGRGNSNQPQHF. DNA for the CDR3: TGTGCCAGCAGAGGGGACAGGGGGCGAGGGAATAGCAATCAGCCCCAGCATTTT.

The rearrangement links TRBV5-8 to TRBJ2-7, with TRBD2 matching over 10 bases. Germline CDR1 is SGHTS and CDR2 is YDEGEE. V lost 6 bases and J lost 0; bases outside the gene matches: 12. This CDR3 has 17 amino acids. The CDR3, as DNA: TGTGCCAGCACGGGTCTAGCGGGAGCTCAGTCCTCCTACGAGCAGTACTTC. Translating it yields CASTGLAGAQSSYEQYF.

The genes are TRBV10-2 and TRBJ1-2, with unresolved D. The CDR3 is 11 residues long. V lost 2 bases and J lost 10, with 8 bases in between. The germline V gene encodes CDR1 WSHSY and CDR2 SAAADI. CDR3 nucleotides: TGCGCCAGCAGTGAGAGGACTTTCTACACCTTC. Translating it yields CASSERTFYTF.

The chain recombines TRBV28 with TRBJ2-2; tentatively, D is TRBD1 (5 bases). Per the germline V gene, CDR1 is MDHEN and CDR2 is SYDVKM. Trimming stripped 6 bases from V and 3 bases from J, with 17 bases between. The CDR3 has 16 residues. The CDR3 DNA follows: TGTGCCAGCAGAATCCATCTAAAGGGGTACACCGGGGAGCTGTTTTTT. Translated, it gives CASRIHLKGYTGELFF. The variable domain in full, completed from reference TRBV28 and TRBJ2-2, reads DVKVTQSSRYLVKRTGEKVFLECVQDMDHENMFWYRQDPGLGLRLIYFSYDVKMKEKGDIPEGYSVSREKKERFSLILESASTNQTSMYLCASRIHLKGYTGELFFGEGSRLTVL.

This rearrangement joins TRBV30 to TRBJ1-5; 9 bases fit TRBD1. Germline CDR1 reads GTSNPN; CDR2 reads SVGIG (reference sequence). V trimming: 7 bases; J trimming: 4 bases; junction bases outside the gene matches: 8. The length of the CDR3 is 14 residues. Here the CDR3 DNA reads TGTGCCTACTCCCGGGGACAGGGTAATCAGCCCCAGCATTTT. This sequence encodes CAYSRGQGNQPQHF. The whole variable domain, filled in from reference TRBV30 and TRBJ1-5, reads SQTIHQWPATLVQPVGSPLSLECTVEGTSNPNLYWYRQAAGRGLQLLFYSVGIGQISSEVPQNLSASRPQDRQFILSSKKLLLSDSGFYLCAYSRGQGNQPQHFGDGTRLSIL.

In nucleotides, the CDR3 is TGCAGCGGCACCGAGGGGGGCCGGACCGGGGAGCTGTTTTTT. This codes for CSGTEGGRTGELFF. V and J are TRBV29-1 and TRBJ2-2; D is tentatively TRBD1 or TRBD2 (6 bases each). Per germline, CDR1 SQVTM and CDR2 ANQGSEA. The CDR3 length is 14 residues. Trimming took off 7 bases at V and 5 bases at J, with 17 bases between the two ends.

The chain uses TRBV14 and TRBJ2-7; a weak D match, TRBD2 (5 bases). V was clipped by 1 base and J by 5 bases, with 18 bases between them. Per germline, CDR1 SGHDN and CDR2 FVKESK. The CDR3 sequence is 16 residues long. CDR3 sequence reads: CASSQVAASLINEQYF. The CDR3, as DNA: TGTGCCAGCAGCCAAGTGGCGGCTAGCTTGATTAACGAGCAGTACTTC.

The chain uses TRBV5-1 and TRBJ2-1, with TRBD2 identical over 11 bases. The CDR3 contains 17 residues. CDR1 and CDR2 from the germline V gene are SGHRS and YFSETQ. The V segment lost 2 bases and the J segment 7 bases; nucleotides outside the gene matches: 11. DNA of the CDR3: TGCGCCAGCAGCTTCTCGGGGACTAGCGGAGCCTGGAATGAGCAGTTCTTC. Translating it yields CASSFSGTSGAWNEQFF.

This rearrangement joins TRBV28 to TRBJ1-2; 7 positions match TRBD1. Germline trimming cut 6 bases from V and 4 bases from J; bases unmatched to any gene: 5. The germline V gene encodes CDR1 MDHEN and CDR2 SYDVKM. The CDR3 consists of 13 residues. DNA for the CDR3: TGTGCCAGCAGCCGGGACAGCTTCTATGGCTACACCTTC. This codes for CASSRDSFYGYTF.

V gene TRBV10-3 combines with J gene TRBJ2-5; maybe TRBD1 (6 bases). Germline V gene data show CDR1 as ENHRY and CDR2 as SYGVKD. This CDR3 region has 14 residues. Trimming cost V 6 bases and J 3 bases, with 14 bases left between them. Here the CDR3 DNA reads TGTGCCATCAGGGATAACAGGGAAAAAGAGACCCAGTACTTC. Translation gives CAIRDNREKETQYF.

The CDR3 coding sequence is TGTGCCATCAGTGAGTCGCCTAGCGGGAGGTTCTACGAGCAGTACTTC. It translates to CAISESPSGRFYEQYF. The chain employs TRBV10-3 and TRBJ2-7; 11 bases align to TRBD2. CDR3 size: 16 residues. The germline CDR1 and CDR2 sequences are ENHRY and SYGVKD. After removal of 0 bases from V and 3 bases from J, the junction contained 4 bases not matched to a gene.

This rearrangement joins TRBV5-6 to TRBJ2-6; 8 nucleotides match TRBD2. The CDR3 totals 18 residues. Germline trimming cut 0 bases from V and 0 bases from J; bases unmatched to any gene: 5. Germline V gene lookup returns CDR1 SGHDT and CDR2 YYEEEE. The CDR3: CASSLGTSLYSGANVLTF. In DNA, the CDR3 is TGTGCCAGCAGCTTGGGGACTAGCCTGTACTCTGGGGCCAACGTCCTGACTTTC.

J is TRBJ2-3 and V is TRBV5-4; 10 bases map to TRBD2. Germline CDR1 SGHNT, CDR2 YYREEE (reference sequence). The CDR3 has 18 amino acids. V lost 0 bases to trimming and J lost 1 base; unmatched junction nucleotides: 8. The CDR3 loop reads CASSLGLAGAIGTDTQYF. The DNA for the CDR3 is TGTGCCAGCAGCTTGGGGCTAGCGGGAGCAATCGGCACAGATACGCAGTATTTT.

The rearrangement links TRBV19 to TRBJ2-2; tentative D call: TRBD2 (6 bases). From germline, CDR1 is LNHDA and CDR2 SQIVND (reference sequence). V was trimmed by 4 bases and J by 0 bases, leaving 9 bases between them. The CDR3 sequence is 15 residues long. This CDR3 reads CASSTSESNTGELFF. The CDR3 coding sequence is TGTGCCAGTAGTACTAGCGAGTCGAACACCGGGGAGCTGTTTTTT.

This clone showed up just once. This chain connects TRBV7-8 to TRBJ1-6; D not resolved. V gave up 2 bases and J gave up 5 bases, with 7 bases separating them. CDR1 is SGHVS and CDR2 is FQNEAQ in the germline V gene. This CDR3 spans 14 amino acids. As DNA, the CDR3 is TGTGCCAGCAGCTTAAGGATGGATAATTCACCCCTCCACTTT. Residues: CASSLRMDNSPLHF.

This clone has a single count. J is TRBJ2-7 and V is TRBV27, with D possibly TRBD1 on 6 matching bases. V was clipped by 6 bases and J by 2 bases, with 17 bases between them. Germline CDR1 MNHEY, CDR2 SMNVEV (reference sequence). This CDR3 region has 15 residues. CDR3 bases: TGTGCCAGCAGCTCACAGGGTGGGTTGACCTACGAGCAGTACTTC. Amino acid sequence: CASSSQGGLTYEQYF.

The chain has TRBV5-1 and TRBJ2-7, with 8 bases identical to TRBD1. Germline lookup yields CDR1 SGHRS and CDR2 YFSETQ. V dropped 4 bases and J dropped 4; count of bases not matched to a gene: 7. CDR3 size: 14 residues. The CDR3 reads CASSPAQGAYEQYF. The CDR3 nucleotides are TGCGCCAGCAGCCCGGCGCAGGGGGCTTACGAGCAGTACTTC.

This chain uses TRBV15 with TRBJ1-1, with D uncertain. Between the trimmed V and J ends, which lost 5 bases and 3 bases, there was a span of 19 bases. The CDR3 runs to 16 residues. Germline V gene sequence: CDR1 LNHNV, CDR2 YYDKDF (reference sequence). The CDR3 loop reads CATSSDDTVGYTEAFF. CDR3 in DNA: TGTGCCACCAGCTCAGACGACACGGTCGGTTACACTGAAGCTTTCTTT. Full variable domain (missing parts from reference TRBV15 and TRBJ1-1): DAMVIQNPRYQVTQFGKPVTLSCSQTLNHNVMYWYQQKSSQAPKLLFHYYDKDFNNEADTPDNFQSRRPNTSFCFLDIRSPGLGDTAMYLCATSSDDTVGYTEAFFGQGTRLTVV.

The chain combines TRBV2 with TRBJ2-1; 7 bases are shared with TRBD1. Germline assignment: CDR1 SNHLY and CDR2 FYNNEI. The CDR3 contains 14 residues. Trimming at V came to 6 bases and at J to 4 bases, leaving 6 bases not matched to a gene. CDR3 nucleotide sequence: TGTGCCAGCAGGAGCCGGGACAGTTACAATGAGCAGTTCTTC. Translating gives CASRSRDSYNEQFF.